This TCR beta chain was obtained from a study of Ad26.COV2.S vaccination and SARS-CoV-2 variants. For the study at large: Sample donor was a member of the COV1001 Ad26.COV2.S trial arm.

As regards this clone: Its specificity is unknown.

Treatment given: around 19 received Ad26.COV2.S at low or high dose, single or two shots; 5 received placebo; per-sample allocation not given. Sample collection was performed on day 63 after the first vaccine or placebo injection. Boston provided a donor who was an adult aged 18-55 years. The table came from immunoSEQ multiplex PCR; TCRdb's copy has only in-frame clones and leaves some out. This sample has about 480,000 clones, with around nine tenths found just once. The study, taken as a whole, reports: People who got the vaccine had more spike-specific TCR breadth than people who got placebo.

The starting material was peripheral blood, obtained in a trial of Ad26.COV2.S vaccine versus placebo. The TCR originated in a person aged 18-65 years who received the Ad26.COV2.S COVID-19 vaccine or a placebo.

Here the CDR3 reads CAGGANVLTF. The CDR3 DNA reads as TGTGCCGGTGGGGCCAACGTCCTGACTTTC. The chain combines TRBV19 with TRBJ2-6, with D unresolved. With 11 bases removed from V and 3 bases from J, the gap between germline ends came to 2 bases. The CDR3 runs to 10 residues. The germline gives CDR1 LNHDA, CDR2 SQIVND (reference sequence).